The 20 T cell receptor beta chains below were found in one sample sequenced in a study of metastatic and nonmetastatic thyroid tumors. TCRdb reprocessed the PCR reads using MiXCR. The sample shows tens of thousands of clones, around 43% of them seen only once. Nobody among the patients had been given any treatment before thyroid surgery. The sample comprised tumor tissue. These receptors all stem from a male donor with papillary thyroid cancer or a benign thyroid nodule (not recorded which). Some clones in this sample may be carry-over from other donors' samples.

There are a few counts of this clone. CDR3 protein: CASSPPEGPHYNEQFF. CDR3 in DNA: TGTGCCAGCAGCCCCCCTGAGGGGCCCCACTACAATGAGCAGTTCTTC. This rearrangement joins TRBV9 to TRBJ2-1; D is possibly TRBD1 or TRBD2 (5 bases each). The CDR3 consists of 16 residues. The germline CDR1 and CDR2 sequences are SGDLS and YYNGEE. V shed 4 bases and J shed 3 bases, with 17 bases lying between them.

The CDR3 nucleotides are TGTGCCTGGAGTTCGGAGTTCTGGGAGCCCCAGCATTTT. Protein sequence: CAWSSEFWEPQHF. V gene TRBV30 combines with J gene TRBJ1-5; D gene ambiguous. The V end lost 2 bases, the J end lost 8 bases, and 13 bases lay between the germline ends. This CDR3 has 13 residues. Germline CDR1 is GTSNPN and CDR2 is SVGIG (reference sequence).

V gene TRBV11-2 combines with J gene TRBJ1-1; the D is unclear. CDR3 length equals 14 residues. Germline-derived CDR1 and CDR2 are SGHAT and FQNNGV. Between the trimmed V and J ends, which lost 3 bases and 3 bases, there was a span of 11 bases. Here the CDR3 DNA reads TGTGCCAGCAGCTTCGCAGGTTGGGACACTGAAGCTTTCTTT. The encoded protein is CASSFAGWDTEAFF.

J is TRBJ2-7 and V is TRBV12-3 or TRBV12-4; no firm D call. The CDR3 extends over 12 amino acids. V lost 2 bases to trimming and J lost 7 bases, with 9 bases between them. The CDR3 DNA follows: TGTGCCAGCAGTTTAAGTCCAAGGGAGCAGTACTTC. Protein product: CASSLSPREQYF.

This clone is labeled as large. The rearrangement links TRBV28 to TRBJ1-1; unclear D gene. Germline CDR1 MDHEN, CDR2 SYDVKM. V was trimmed by 7 bases and J by 0 bases, leaving 12 bases between them. The CDR3 contains 14 residues. In DNA form, the CDR3 reads TGTGCCAGCACCCCCGGACGGATGAACACTGAAGCTTTCTTT. Translated, it gives CASTPGRMNTEAFF. Looking up the rest from reference TRBV28 and TRBJ1-1 gives the full variable domain: DVKVTQSSRYLVKRTGEKVFLECVQDMDHENMFWYRQDPGLGLRLIYFSYDVKMKEKGDIPEGYSVSREKKERFSLILESASTNQTSMYLCASTPGRMNTEAFFGQGTRLTVV.

For the CDR3, the DNA is TGTGCCAGCAGCCCCGGTACGGGACAAGAGAACACTGAAGCTTTCTTT. This gives the protein CASSPGTGQENTEAFF. The rearrangement joins TRBV6-1 to TRBJ1-1, with D maybe TRBD1 (6 bases). Germline CDR1 is MNHNS and CDR2 is SASEGT. This CDR3 has 16 amino acids. The germline V and J ends were trimmed by 6 bases and 1 base, with 18 bases remaining between them.

V is TRBV13 and J is TRBJ2-3, with 9 bases that match TRBD2. The CDR3 has 16 amino acids. With V trimmed by 5 bases and J by 5 bases, 11 bases remained unmatched. Germline assignment: CDR1 PRHDT and CDR2 FYEKMQ (reference sequence). CDR3 loop: CASSPTRGGDQDTQYF. The CDR3 DNA follows: TGTGCCAGCAGCCCCACCCGCGGGGGGGATCAAGATACGCAGTATTTT.

The chain combines TRBV4-2 with TRBJ2-1; 11 bases line up with TRBD2. Germline V gene data show CDR1 as LGHNA and CDR2 as YNFKEQ. The CDR3 has 15 amino acids. With 2 bases clipped from V and 5 bases from J, the junction kept 2 bases outside the gene matches. The CDR3 region has the DNA TGTGCCAGCAGCCAACTAGCGGGAGGAAACAATGAGCAGTTCTTC. This sequence encodes CASSQLAGGNNEQFF.

The chain links TRBV2 to TRBJ1-5; a weak D match, TRBD1 (5 bases). Trimming took off 8 bases at V and 9 bases at J, with 20 bases between the two ends. Looked up from germline, CDR1 is SNHLY and CDR2 is FYNNEI. CDR3 length: 14 amino acids. As DNA, the CDR3 is TGTGCCAGCGGGGACCGGGGTTGGGGCCGGCCCCAGCATTTT. It is translated as CASGDRGWGRPQHF.

The J gene is TRBJ1-1, the V gene TRBV20-1, with 8 bases matching TRBD1. The J segment lost 3 bases and the V segment lost 6 bases, leaving 6 bases of the junction unmatched. Germline V lookup: CDR1 DFQATT, CDR2 SNEGSKA (reference sequence). The CDR3 covers 13 residues. The CDR3 nucleotides are TGCAGTGCCATCGGGACAGGACACACTGAAGCTTTCTTT. Encoded protein: CSAIGTGHTEAFF.

The V and J genes are TRBV12-3 or TRBV12-4 and TRBJ2-7; no clear D. The CDR3 totals 12 residues. V was cut by 1 base and J by 8 bases, with 9 bases left in between. The CDR3: CASSLGLGQQYF. The CDR3 DNA follows: TGTGCCAGCAGTTTAGGTTTAGGGCAGCAGTACTTC.

This clone was picked up a small number of times. The chain uses TRBV6-1 and TRBJ1-5; D ambiguous. The V and J ends lost 8 bases and 2 bases respectively, with 7 bases between them. This CDR3 is 12 amino acids long. CDR1 MNHNS and CDR2 SASEGT come from the germline V gene. In DNA, the CDR3 is TGTGCCAGCTGGACGGGCAATCAGCCCCAGCATTTT. It codes for CASWTGNQPQHF.

V usage is TRBV20-1 and J usage is TRBJ1-1; D is unresolved. Per germline, CDR1 DFQATT and CDR2 SNEGSKA (reference sequence). Trimming stripped 0 bases from V and 4 bases from J, with 12 bases between. This CDR3 has 14 amino acids. This CDR3 is CSARESEGITEAFF. CDR3 nucleotides: TGCAGTGCTAGAGAATCCGAAGGGATCACTGAAGCTTTCTTT.

The V gene is TRBV6-1, the J gene TRBJ2-7, with a possible D match to TRBD2 (5 bases). Germline CDR1 is MNHNS and CDR2 is SASEGT. V was shortened by 5 bases and J by 3 bases, with 17 bases between the two germline ends. This CDR3 contains 15 residues. The CDR3 DNA reads TGTGCCAGCAGTCTCGCGGGCCGGGTCGGCTACGAGCAGTACTTC. Its translation is CASSLAGRVGYEQYF.

The chain joins TRBV12-3 or TRBV12-4 to TRBJ1-2; D possibly corresponds to TRBD1 (6 bases). This CDR3 contains 12 residues. V was pared by 8 bases and J by 3 bases, with 10 bases between. The CDR3 sequence: CASRRQDYGYTF. The CDR3, as DNA: TGTGCCAGCCGACGACAGGACTATGGCTACACCTTC.

V gene TRBV7-2 combines with J gene TRBJ2-7, with D possibly matching TRBD1 (5 bases). Between the trimmed V and J ends, which lost 7 bases and 1 base, there was a span of 8 bases. The CDR3 is 12 amino acids. CDR1 SGHTA and CDR2 FQGNSA come from the germline V gene. The CDR3 nucleotides are TGTGCCAGCAAGCAGGGTTCCTACGAGCAGTACTTC. Its protein is CASKQGSYEQYF.

The CDR3 coding sequence is TGTGCCAGCCTCCAGGGGGAGCACTATGGCTACACCTTC. This gives the protein CASLQGEHYGYTF. The chain employs TRBV28 and TRBJ1-2, with TRBD1 matching 7 bases. Germline-derived CDR1 and CDR2 are MDHEN and SYDVKM. Germline trimming cut 8 bases from V and 3 bases from J; bases unmatched to any gene: 6. The CDR3 is 13 amino acids.

The chain links TRBV3-1 to TRBJ1-2; D is undetermined. Germline CDR1 and CDR2: LGHDT and YNNKEL (reference sequence). CDR3 length: 15 residues. Trimming took 1 base from V and 2 from J, leaving 11 bases between them. The CDR3 DNA is TGTGCCAGCAGCCAAGCGAGTAGTGCGAACTATGGCTACACCTTC. This codes for CASSQASSANYGYTF.

The rearrangement links TRBV5-1 to TRBJ1-1; D gene ambiguous. CDR1 is SGHRS and CDR2 is YFSETQ in the germline V gene. The CDR3 length is 14 residues. Trimming took 0 bases from V and 4 from J, leaving 10 bases between them. The CDR3 region is CASSLGQVGTEAFF. The CDR3 DNA is TGCGCCAGCAGCTTGGGGCAAGTAGGCACTGAAGCTTTCTTT.

This clone was detected only a few times. The chain carries TRBV6-1 and TRBJ2-7; 10 bases line up with TRBD1. Germline assignment: CDR1 MNHNS and CDR2 SASEGT. J was trimmed by 2 bases and V by 7 bases; bases with no gene match: 5. CDR3 size: 14 residues. The CDR3 region has the DNA TGTGCCAGCACCATCGGGACAGGGGCCTACGAGCAGTACTTC. It codes for CASTIGTGAYEQYF.